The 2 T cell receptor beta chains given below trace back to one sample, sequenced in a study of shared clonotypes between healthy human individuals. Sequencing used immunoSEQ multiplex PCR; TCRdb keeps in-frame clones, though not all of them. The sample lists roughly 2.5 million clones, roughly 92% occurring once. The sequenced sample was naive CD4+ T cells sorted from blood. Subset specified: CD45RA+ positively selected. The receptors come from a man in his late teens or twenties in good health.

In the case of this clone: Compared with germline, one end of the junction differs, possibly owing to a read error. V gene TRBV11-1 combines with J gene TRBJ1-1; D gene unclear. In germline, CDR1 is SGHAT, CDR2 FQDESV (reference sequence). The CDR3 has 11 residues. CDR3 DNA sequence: TGTGTCAGCAGCTTGTCAACTGAAGCTTTCTTT. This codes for CVSSLSTEAFF.

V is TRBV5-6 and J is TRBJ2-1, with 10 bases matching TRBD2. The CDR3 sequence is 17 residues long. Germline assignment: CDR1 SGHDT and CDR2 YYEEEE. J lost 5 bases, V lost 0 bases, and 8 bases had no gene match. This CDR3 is CASSLALLAGVHNEQFF. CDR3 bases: TGTGCCAGCAGCTTGGCCCTCCTAGCGGGAGTACACAATGAGCAGTTCTTC.